The 27 T cell receptor beta chains below were found in one sample sequenced in a study of shared clonotypes between healthy human individuals. Profiled with immunoSEQ multiplex PCR; TCRdb holds only in-frame clones, not every one. This sample carries some 2,500,000 clones, approximately 93% of them seen once, and the ten largest clones take 0.36%. Input material: naive CD4+ T cells from PBMCs. As to subset: CD45RA+ positively selected. The receptors originated from a man younger than 35 in good health. Some clones in this sample may be carry-over from other donors' samples.

The chain couples TRBV11-2 to TRBJ2-3; D gene unclear. The CDR3 totals 15 residues. The germline V and J ends were trimmed by 4 bases and 1 base, with 12 bases remaining between them. Germline V gene lookup returns CDR1 SGHAT and CDR2 FQNNGV. The chain's CDR3 is CASSSVRTGTDTQYF. CDR3 nucleotides: TGTGCCAGCAGCTCCGTCCGGACGGGCACAGATACGCAGTATTTT.

Regarding this clone: The sample holds other DNA sequences that translate to the same CDR3. V usage is TRBV28 and J usage is TRBJ1-1, with no clear D. V lost 5 bases and J 0 bases, leaving 4 bases between the germline ends. The CDR3 totals 12 residues. CDR1 and CDR2 (germline): MDHEN, SYDVKM. The chain's CDR3 is CASSRVNTEAFF. The CDR3 nucleotides are TGTGCCAGCAGTAGGGTGAACACTGAAGCTTTCTTT.

This clone came up a few times. Other DNA sequences from this sample encode an identical CDR3 as well. The gene calls are TRBV5-1 and TRBJ2-5, with D unclear. Germline values: CDR1 SGHRS, CDR2 YFSETQ. The CDR3 has 13 amino acids. The germline V and J ends were trimmed by 0 bases and 2 bases, with 5 bases remaining between them. The CDR3 is CASSLGVQETQYF. In DNA form, the CDR3 reads TGCGCCAGCAGCTTGGGGGTGCAAGAGACCCAGTACTTC.

The chain combines TRBV5-1 with TRBJ2-7; the match to TRBD2 covers 11 bases. After removal of 4 bases from V and 6 bases from J, the junction contained 6 bases not matched to a gene. The CDR3 totals 14 residues. Germline lookup yields CDR1 SGHRS and CDR2 YFSETQ. In DNA form, the CDR3 reads TGCGCCAGCAGCCCGGGGACTAGCGGAGGCGAGCAGTACTTC. This gives the protein CASSPGTSGGEQYF.

The genes are TRBV7-3 and TRBJ2-1; 11 positions agree with TRBD2. The CDR3 totals 15 residues. From germline, CDR1 is SGHTA and CDR2 FQGTGA. Unmatched junction bases numbered 5, after V lost 5 bases and J lost 5 bases. The CDR3 is CASSPGTSGHNEQFF. For the CDR3, the DNA is TGTGCCAGCAGCCCGGGGACTAGCGGCCACAATGAGCAGTTCTTC.

The rearrangement joins TRBV5-1 to TRBJ2-6; no reliable D call. The CDR3 runs 15 residues. V was pared by 4 bases and J by 0 bases, with 8 bases between. The germline gives CDR1 SGHRS, CDR2 YFSETQ. The CDR3 reads CASSTTVSGANVLTF. The DNA for the CDR3 is TGCGCCAGCAGCACGACCGTCTCTGGGGCCAACGTCCTGACTTTC.

A remark on this clone: The sample has other DNA sequences that encode this CDR3 too. The genes are TRBV7-2 and TRBJ2-7; TRBD1 matches at 8 bases. V lost 1 base to trimming and J lost 4 bases; unmatched junction nucleotides: 6. Germline CDR1 reads SGHTA; CDR2 reads FQGNSA. This CDR3 spans 15 amino acids. In DNA, the CDR3 is TGTGCCAGCAGCTTAGTTGGACAGGGTTCATACGAGCAGTACTTC. This encodes CASSLVGQGSYEQYF.

This sequence joins TRBV7-8 and TRBJ1-5; D not resolved. Per the germline V gene, CDR1 is SGHVS and CDR2 is FQNEAQ. The CDR3 length is 13 residues. Deletions cut 2 bases from V and 6 bases from J, with 8 bases between. CDR3 in DNA: TGTGCCAGCAGCTTAAAAGCGAGTCAGCCCCAGCATTTT. Its translation is CASSLKASQPQHF. The full variable domain, rest sourced from reference TRBV7-8 and TRBJ1-5, is GAGVSQSPRYKVAKRGQDVALRCDPISGHVSLFWYQQALGQGPEFLTYFQNEAQLDKSGLPSDRFFAERPEGSVSTLKIQRTQQEDSAVYLCASSLKASQPQHFGDGTRLSIL.

The chain uses TRBV5-4 and TRBJ1-1, with unresolved D. V dropped 2 bases and J dropped 1 base, with 6 bases sitting between them. Per the germline V gene, CDR1 is SGHNT and CDR2 is YYREEE (reference sequence). The CDR3 has 13 residues. The CDR3 bases are TGTGCCAGCAGCTTCGACACGAACACTGAAGCTTTCTTT. It codes for CASSFDTNTEAFF.

The genes are TRBV27 and TRBJ2-3; TRBD1 matches 9 bases. V lost 4 bases, J lost 1 base, and 12 bases stayed unmatched. The CDR3 covers 18 residues. Germline V gene lookup returns CDR1 MNHEY and CDR2 SMNVEV (reference sequence). CDR3 in amino acids: CASSYLSVRQGGTDTQYF. The CDR3 nucleotides are TGTGCCAGCAGTTATCTTTCCGTCAGACAGGGGGGCACAGATACGCAGTATTTT.

This sequence joins TRBV7-2 and TRBJ2-3, with D unclear. The CDR3 runs to 13 residues. The germline CDR1 and CDR2 sequences are SGHTA and FQGNSA. V shed 5 bases and J shed 2 bases, with 8 bases lying between them. CDR3 region: CASSAADTDTQYF. In DNA, the CDR3 is TGTGCCAGCAGCGCCGCGGACACAGATACGCAGTATTTT.

The chain joins TRBV2 to TRBJ1-1; TRBD1 aligns across 7 bases. After removal of 7 bases from V and 1 base from J, the junction contained 6 bases not matched to a gene. Germline V gene data show CDR1 as SNHLY and CDR2 as FYNNEI. CDR3 length: 14 amino acids. The CDR3 spells CASTRTGPNTEAFF. CDR3 coding DNA: TGTGCCAGCACTCGGACAGGCCCGAACACTGAAGCTTTCTTT.

The chain couples TRBV29-1 to TRBJ2-7; 9 nucleotides line up with TRBD1. The V and J ends lost 3 bases and 2 bases, in that order; junction bases with no gene match: 5. Germline V lookup: CDR1 SQVTM, CDR2 ANQGSEA. The CDR3 loop spans 14 amino acids. Here the CDR3 DNA reads TGCAGCGTTGAGTGGGACAGGGCAACCTACGAGCAGTACTTC. The encoded protein is CSVEWDRATYEQYF.

The sample holds one count of this clone. The V and J genes are TRBV29-1 and TRBJ1-2; D remains unclear. Between the trimmed V and J ends, which lost 0 bases and 4 bases, there was a span of 9 bases. Germline-derived CDR1 and CDR2 are SQVTM and ANQGSEA. The CDR3 has 13 amino acids. The CDR3 loop reads CSVEDWASYGYTF. Written as DNA, the CDR3 is TGCAGCGTTGAAGATTGGGCTTCCTATGGCTACACCTTC. Combining the CDR3 with reference TRBV29-1 and TRBJ1-2 gives the whole variable domain SAVISQKPSRDICQRGTSLTIQCQVDSQVTMMFWYRQQPGQSLTLIATANQGSEATYESGFVIDKFPISRPNLTFSTLTVSNMSPEDSSIYLCSVEDWASYGYTFGSGTRLTVV.

V is TRBV20-1 and J is TRBJ2-5; D is unclear. The last part of the DNA fits TRBJ2-7 better; the J call may be wrong. This CDR3 comprises 11 residues. Looked up from germline, CDR1 is DFQATT and CDR2 is SNEGSKA (reference sequence). CDR3 region: CSATKGYEQYF. The CDR3 DNA reads as TGCAGTGCTACAAAAGGATACGAGCAGTACTTC.

The V gene is TRBV6-1, the J gene TRBJ2-7; no definite D call. This CDR3 spans 15 amino acids. Germline CDR1 and CDR2: MNHNS and SASEGT. V lost 3 bases and J lost 1, with 13 bases in between. The CDR3 loop is CASSDVRRGSYEQYF. DNA of the CDR3: TGTGCCAGCAGTGATGTACGCCGAGGATCCTACGAGCAGTACTTC.

The gene calls are TRBV5-4 and TRBJ2-7; 8 bases line up with TRBD2. Trimming removed 2 bases from V and 0 bases from J; junction bases left unmatched: 4. There are 15 residues in the CDR3. Germline CDR1 and CDR2: SGHNT and YYREEE (reference sequence). The CDR3 region is CASSFSGTSSYEQYF. The DNA of the CDR3 is TGTGCCAGCAGCTTCTCCGGGACTAGCTCCTACGAGCAGTACTTC.

Comments on this clone: Additional DNA sequences in this sample encode the identical CDR3. The CDR3 DNA reads TGTGCCAGCAGCTTAGCAGGGGGTGAAAAACTGTTTTTT. Translated: CASSLAGGEKLFF. The V gene is TRBV7-9, the J gene TRBJ1-4; possible D gene TRBD1, 6 bases. Germline V lookup: CDR1 SEHNR, CDR2 FQNEAQ (reference sequence). The germline V and J ends were trimmed by 0 bases and 7 bases, with 6 bases remaining between them. This CDR3 is 13 amino acids long.

The chain joins TRBV5-1 to TRBJ2-5, with 7 bases aligning to TRBD1. V gave up 3 bases and J gave up 2 bases; unmatched junction bases: 10. The CDR3 is made up of 16 amino acids. Looked up from germline, CDR1 is SGHRS and CDR2 is YFSETQ. CDR3 amino acids: CASSWGTADKQETQYF. The CDR3 DNA reads as TGCGCCAGCAGCTGGGGGACAGCCGACAAGCAAGAGACCCAGTACTTC.

The chain employs TRBV7-9 and TRBJ1-1, with TRBD1 matching over 8 bases. Germline V lookup: CDR1 SEHNR, CDR2 FQNEAQ (reference sequence). V shed 2 bases and J 5 bases; nucleotides not matched to a gene: 7. The length of the CDR3 is 15 residues. The CDR3 loop reads CASSLRTGRGTEAFF. The DNA for the CDR3 is TGTGCCAGCAGCTTACGGACAGGGAGGGGGACTGAAGCTTTCTTT.

J is TRBJ2-5 and V is TRBV11-1, with D possibly being TRBD2 (5 bases). Trimming left V 8 bases short and J 1 base short, with 17 bases between. Germline-derived CDR1 and CDR2 are SGHAT and FQDESV (reference sequence). The CDR3 sequence is 15 residues long. The CDR3 DNA is TGTGCCAGCTTTGAGGTAGCGTGCCGCCAAGAGACCCAGTACTTC. This gives the protein CASFEVACRQETQYF.

The chain couples TRBV18 to TRBJ2-5; 10 bases are a match to TRBD2. J was trimmed by 5 bases and V by 2 bases; bases with no gene match: 11. CDR1 and CDR2 (germline): KGHSH, LQKENI. This CDR3 has 17 amino acids. CDR3 in amino acids: CASSPAVASGSPETQYF. In DNA form, the CDR3 reads TGTGCCAGCTCACCAGCTGTTGCTAGCGGGAGTCCGGAGACCCAGTACTTC. The whole variable domain, filled in from reference TRBV18 and TRBJ2-5, reads NAGVMQNPRHLVRRRGQEARLRCSPMKGHSHVYWYRQLPEEGLKFMVYLQKENIIDESGMPKERFSAEFPKEGPSILRIQQVVRGDSAAYFCASSPAVASGSPETQYFGPGTRLLVL.

J is TRBJ2-3 and V is TRBV2; D unclear. Between the trimmed V and J ends, which lost 5 bases and 2 bases, there was a span of 5 bases. The germline gives CDR1 SNHLY, CDR2 FYNNEI. The CDR3 has 12 residues. The CDR3 loop reads CASSRNTDTQYF. In DNA form, the CDR3 reads TGTGCCAGCAGTCGTAACACAGATACGCAGTATTTT.

This clone was counted a single time. The V call is TRBV28, the J call TRBJ2-3; D not resolved. Per the germline V gene, CDR1 is MDHEN and CDR2 is SYDVKM. The V gene lost 3 bases and the J gene lost 0 bases, with 10 bases spanning the gap. CDR3 length: 15 amino acids. The CDR3 here is CASSFDPQSTDTQYF. The CDR3 nucleotides read TGTGCCAGCAGTTTTGATCCACAGAGCACAGATACGCAGTATTTT.

The J gene is TRBJ1-2, the V gene TRBV5-1, with a possible D match to TRBD1 (6 bases). V was clipped by 7 bases and J by 2 bases, with 15 bases between them. Per the germline V gene, CDR1 is SGHRS and CDR2 is YFSETQ. The CDR3 is 14 residues long. Written as DNA, the CDR3 is TGCGCCAGCCACGACCTCACAGGGAACTATGGCTACACCTTC. Translating it yields CASHDLTGNYGYTF.

V and J are TRBV10-1 and TRBJ1-3, with D possibly being TRBD1 (6 bases). Germline V gene lookup returns CDR1 WNHNN and CDR2 SYGVQD (reference sequence). V gave up 4 bases and J gave up 2 bases, with 15 bases separating them. This CDR3 has 16 residues. CDR3: CASSGGHPSTGNTIYF. The CDR3 nucleotides read TGCGCCAGCAGTGGGGGACACCCGTCGACTGGAAACACCATATATTTT.

The V and J genes are TRBV11-1 and TRBJ1-3; no clear D. V was trimmed by 6 bases and J by 0 bases, leaving 6 bases between them. Germline V gene data show CDR1 as SGHAT and CDR2 as FQDESV (reference sequence). The CDR3 consists of 13 residues. The CDR3 region has the DNA TGTGCCAGCAGGGGCAGCTCTGGAAACACCATATATTTT. It is translated as CASRGSSGNTIYF.